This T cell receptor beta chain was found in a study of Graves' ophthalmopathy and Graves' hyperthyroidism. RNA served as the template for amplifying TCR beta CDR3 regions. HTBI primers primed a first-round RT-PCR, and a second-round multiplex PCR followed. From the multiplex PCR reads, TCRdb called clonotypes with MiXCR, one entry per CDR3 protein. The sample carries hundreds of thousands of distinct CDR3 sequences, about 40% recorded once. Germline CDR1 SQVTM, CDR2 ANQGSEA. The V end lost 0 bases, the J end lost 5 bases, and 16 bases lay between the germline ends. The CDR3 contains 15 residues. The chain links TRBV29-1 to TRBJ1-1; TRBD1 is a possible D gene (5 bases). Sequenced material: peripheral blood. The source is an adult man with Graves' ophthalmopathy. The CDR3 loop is CSVEEAQGTGTEAFF. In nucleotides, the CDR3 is TGCAGCGTTGAAGAGGCGCAGGGAACGGGTACTGAAGCTTTCTTT.